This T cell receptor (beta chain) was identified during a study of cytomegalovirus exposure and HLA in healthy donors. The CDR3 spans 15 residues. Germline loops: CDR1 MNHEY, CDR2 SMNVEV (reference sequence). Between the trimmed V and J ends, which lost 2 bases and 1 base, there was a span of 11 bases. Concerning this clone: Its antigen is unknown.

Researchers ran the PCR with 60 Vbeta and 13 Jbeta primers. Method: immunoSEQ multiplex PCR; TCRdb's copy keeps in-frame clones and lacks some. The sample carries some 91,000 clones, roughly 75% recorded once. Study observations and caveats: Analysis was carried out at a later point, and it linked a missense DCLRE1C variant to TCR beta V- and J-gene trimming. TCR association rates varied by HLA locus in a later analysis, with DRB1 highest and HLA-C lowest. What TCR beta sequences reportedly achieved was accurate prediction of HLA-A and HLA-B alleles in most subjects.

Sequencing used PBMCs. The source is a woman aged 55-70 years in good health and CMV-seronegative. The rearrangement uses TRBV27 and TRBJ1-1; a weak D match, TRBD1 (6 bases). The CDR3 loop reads CASSLIGRGNTEAFF. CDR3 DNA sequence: TGTGCCAGCAGTTTAATAGGCAGGGGGAACACTGAAGCTTTCTTT.